The 32 T cell receptor beta chains listed next were all sequenced from one sample in a study of OX40 agonist ivuxolimab in advanced cancers. Sequenced by immunoSEQ multiplex PCR; TCRdb stores in-frame clones only, minus some. The sample records fewer than 20,000 clones, about four fifths being singletons. Material: CD4+ or CD8+ T cells sorted from blood, obtained in a trial of the OX40 agonist ivuxolimab. The receptors shown here come from an adult with an advanced solid tumor such as melanoma, head and neck, liver or kidney cancer.

The chain uses TRBV29-1 and TRBJ2-4; D ambiguous. The CDR3 loop spans 10 amino acids. Germline V gene lookup returns CDR1 SQVTM and CDR2 ANQGSEA. The ends were cut back, 7 bases at V and 5 bases at J, with 6 bases in the middle. In nucleotides, the CDR3 is TGCAGCGGCATACAAAACATTCAGTACTTC. Its translation: CSGIQNIQYF.

The rearrangement joins TRBV7-6 to TRBJ1-1; D is undetermined. The CDR3 covers 12 residues. The V and J ends lost 1 base and 4 bases respectively, with 4 bases between them. Germline CDR1 is SGHVS and CDR2 is FNYEAQ. The CDR3 sequence: CASSLDATEAFF. The CDR3 bases are TGTGCCAGCAGCTTAGACGCCACTGAAGCTTTCTTT.

In this sample, this clone turned up a few times. As DNA, the CDR3 is TGTGCCAGCAGTCTTAGCACAGATACGCAGTATTTT. It is translated as CASSLSTDTQYF. This chain connects TRBV6-6 to TRBJ2-3; D uncertain. The CDR3 has 12 residues. Germline V lookup: CDR1 MNHNY, CDR2 SVGAGI (reference sequence). Trimming shortened V by 5 bases and J by 0 bases, and 3 bases separated the two germline ends.

The chain carries TRBV5-1 and TRBJ1-2, with D uncertain. CDR1 is SGHRS and CDR2 is YFSETQ in the germline V gene. V lost 0 bases and J lost 8, with 23 bases in between. The CDR3 length is 17 residues. In DNA form, the CDR3 reads TGCGCCAGCAGCTTGGCGAGGGCCGGCGTATGGTTGGGCGGCTACACCTTC. Protein: CASSLARAGVWLGGYTF.

The V call is TRBV6-1, the J call TRBJ1-1; 7 bases match TRBD1. J lost 8 bases, V lost 6 bases, and 6 bases had no gene match. Per germline, CDR1 MNHNS and CDR2 SASEGT. The CDR3 contains 12 residues. CDR3 bases: TGTGCCAGCAGCGACAAGACAGGGGAAGCTTTCTTT. Its protein product is CASSDKTGEAFF.

In DNA form, the CDR3 reads TGTGCCAGCAGCTACGGGGGCGCCGGGGAGCTGTTTTTT. Its protein is CASSYGGAGELFF. This rearrangement joins TRBV7-9 to TRBJ2-2; either TRBD1 or TRBD2 may fit D (6 bases each). The CDR3 runs 13 residues. From germline, CDR1 is SEHNR and CDR2 FQNEAQ (reference sequence). Deletions cut 4 bases from V and 6 bases from J, with 9 bases between.

The V call is TRBV4-3, the J call TRBJ2-7, with D possibly matching TRBD2 (5 bases). The ends were cut back, 1 base at V and 2 bases at J, with 12 bases in the middle. The CDR3 has 15 residues. Germline-derived CDR1 and CDR2 are LGHNA and YSLEER. CDR3 amino acids: CASSQGADGTYEQYF. CDR3 DNA: TGCGCCAGCAGCCAAGGTGCGGACGGGACCTACGAGCAGTACTTC.

In its sample, this clone was seen a few times. The rearrangement links TRBV28 to TRBJ1-5; no reliable D call. Per the germline V gene, CDR1 is MDHEN and CDR2 is SYDVKM. V shed 3 bases and J shed 4 bases, with 10 bases lying between them. The CDR3 has 14 residues. In DNA, the CDR3 is TGTGCCAGCAGTTTTCGCCTAGGAAATCAGCCCCAGCATTTT. It specifies CASSFRLGNQPQHF. Complete variable domain (other parts from reference TRBV28 and TRBJ1-5): DVKVTQSSRYLVKRTGEKVFLECVQDMDHENMFWYRQDPGLGLRLIYFSYDVKMKEKGDIPEGYSVSREKKERFSLILESASTNQTSMYLCASSFRLGNQPQHFGDGTRLSIL.

This chain uses TRBV7-9 with TRBJ2-4; the D is unclear. Germline V gives CDR1 SEHNR, CDR2 FQNEAQ (reference sequence). The CDR3 consists of 12 residues. Trimming shortened V by 3 bases and J by 8 bases, and 8 bases separated the two germline ends. The chain's CDR3 is CASSFLEDIQYF. As DNA, the CDR3 is TGTGCCAGCAGCTTCCTTGAGGACATTCAGTACTTC.

V and J are TRBV12-5 and TRBJ2-7; no clear D. Trimming pared 1 base from V and 3 bases from J, leaving 16 bases between. This CDR3 spans 16 amino acids. In germline, CDR1 is LGHNT, CDR2 FRNRAP. CDR3 region: CASGLGGFPYNYEQYF. CDR3 DNA sequence: TGTGCTAGTGGTTTGGGGGGTTTTCCCTACAACTACGAGCAGTACTTC.

The chain recombines TRBV14 with TRBJ2-7; D is ambiguous. Germline V gene sequence: CDR1 SGHDN, CDR2 FVKESK. V dropped 5 bases and J dropped 3 bases, with 11 bases sitting between them. This CDR3 contains 13 residues. CDR3 bases: TGTGCCAGCAGCGAAGTATACAGCTACGAGCAGTACTTC. Amino acid sequence: CASSEVYSYEQYF. Drawing the rest from reference TRBV14 and TRBJ2-7, the complete variable domain is EAGVTQFPSHSVIEKGQTVTLRCDPISGHDNLYWYRRVMGKEIKFLLHFVKESKQDESGMPNNRFLAERTGGTYSTLKVQPAELEDSGVYFCASSEVYSYEQYFGPGTRLTVT.

This clone has a single count. This chain links TRBV7-8 with TRBJ2-5; D is uncertain. The CDR3 covers 15 residues. The germline gives CDR1 SGHVS, CDR2 FQNEAQ. Trimming pared 4 bases from V and 3 bases from J, leaving 15 bases between. Written as DNA, the CDR3 is TGTGCCAGCAGCTCCCCCCCGGACGGTGAAGAGACCCAGTACTTC. It encodes CASSSPPDGEETQYF.

The chain combines TRBV19 with TRBJ1-2; 7 bases line up with TRBD1. CDR1 and CDR2 (germline): LNHDA, SQIVND (reference sequence). This CDR3 has 13 amino acids. V was pared by 2 bases and J by 7 bases, with 4 bases of the junction left unmatched. CDR3 in amino acids: CASSILQGSGYTF. As DNA, the CDR3 is TGTGCCAGTAGTATATTACAGGGGAGTGGCTACACCTTC.

This chain links TRBV6-5 with TRBJ2-5, with a possible D match to TRBD1 (6 bases). This CDR3 region has 12 residues. Deletions cut 2 bases from V and 11 bases from J, with 12 bases between. The germline CDR1 and CDR2 sequences are MNHEY and SVGAGI. CDR3 region: CASSYGQLEQYF. In DNA form, the CDR3 reads TGTGCCAGCAGTTACGGACAGTTAGAGCAGTACTTC.

The chain uses TRBV7-6 and TRBJ1-6; a possible D gene is TRBD1 (6 bases). Per germline, CDR1 SGHVS and CDR2 FNYEAQ. The CDR3 length is 13 residues. V lost 4 bases and J lost 8, with 9 bases in between. The CDR3 nucleotides are TGTGCCAGCAGCTGGACAGACTATTCACCCCTCCACTTT. This gives the protein CASSWTDYSPLHF.

In this sample, this clone turned up a few times. The chain is built from TRBV5-8 and TRBJ2-7; TRBD2 is a possible D gene (5 bases). The CDR3 covers 13 residues. In germline, CDR1 is SGHTS, CDR2 YDEGEE. V was pared by 2 bases and J by 2 bases, with 8 bases between. CDR3 nucleotide sequence: TGTGCCAGCAGCTTCTCCGGGGCCTACGAGCAGTACTTC. Translated: CASSFSGAYEQYF.

The rearrangement uses TRBV12-5 and TRBJ1-6, with 7 bases aligning to TRBD1. With 6 bases clipped from V and 7 bases from J, the junction kept 9 bases outside the gene matches. The length of the CDR3 is 15 residues. CDR1 is LGHNT and CDR2 is FRNRAP in the germline V gene. DNA of the CDR3: TGTGCTAGTGGGACAACGACAGGGCAGAATTCACCCCTCCACTTT. It yields the protein CASGTTTGQNSPLHF.

J is TRBJ2-7 and V is TRBV7-9; weak D call: TRBD1 (5 bases). Trimming cost V 6 bases and J 5 bases, with 11 bases left between them. In germline, CDR1 is SEHNR, CDR2 FQNEAQ (reference sequence). The CDR3 is 12 amino acids. As DNA, the CDR3 is TGTGCCAGCAGGTACGGACAAAACGAGCAGTACTTC. It yields the protein CASRYGQNEQYF.

In this sample, this clone turned up once. V usage is TRBV4-1 and J usage is TRBJ2-7; D possibly corresponds to TRBD1 (6 bases). Germline V gene sequence: CDR1 MGHRA, CDR2 YSYEKL. The germline V and J ends were trimmed by 3 bases and 0 bases, with 9 bases remaining between them. This CDR3 is 14 amino acids long. CDR3 loop: CASSHGQSSYEQYF. The DNA of the CDR3 is TGCGCCAGCAGCCACGGACAGAGCTCCTACGAGCAGTACTTC.

The gene calls are TRBV5-1 and TRBJ1-1, with a weak D call TRBD1 (5 bases). This CDR3 has 15 residues. CDR1 is SGHRS and CDR2 is YFSETQ in the germline V gene. V shed 1 base and J shed 1 base, with 11 bases lying between them. The CDR3 loop reads CASSLRGLGNTEAFF. For the CDR3, the DNA is TGCGCCAGCAGCTTGAGGGGATTAGGGAACACTGAAGCTTTCTTT.

The CDR3 loop is CASSPGNSGNTIYF. As DNA, the CDR3 is TGTGCCAGCAGTCCAGGGAATTCTGGAAACACCATATATTTT. The chain is built from TRBV7-8 and TRBJ1-3; possible D gene TRBD1, 5 bases. V shed 6 bases and J shed 1 base, with 10 bases lying between them. Germline CDR1 and CDR2: SGHVS and FQNEAQ. The CDR3 is 14 amino acids. Based on the CDR3 plus reference TRBV7-8 and TRBJ1-3, the full variable domain is GAGVSQSPRYKVAKRGQDVALRCDPISGHVSLFWYQQALGQGPEFLTYFQNEAQLDKSGLPSDRFFAERPEGSVSTLKIQRTQQEDSAVYLCASSPGNSGNTIYFGEGSWLTVV.

The rearrangement links TRBV6-5 to TRBJ1-2; possible D gene TRBD1, 6 bases. Per the germline V gene, CDR1 is MNHEY and CDR2 is SVGAGI. The length of the CDR3 is 14 residues. Trimming took off 0 bases at V and 8 bases at J, with 13 bases between the two ends. CDR3 sequence (DNA): TGTGCCAGCAGTTACTCGAGAGGGGGACTGGGCTACACCTTC. Protein sequence: CASSYSRGGLGYTF.

This chain connects TRBV4-3 to TRBJ2-7; 8 bases are a match to TRBD2. The CDR3 extends over 19 amino acids. J gave up 0 bases and V 0 bases, and 13 bases lay outside the gene matches. Germline CDR1 LGHNA, CDR2 YSLEER. CDR3 protein: CASSQDTGGASYGSYEQYF. In nucleotides, the CDR3 is TGCGCCAGCAGCCAAGATACCGGGGGGGCATCATATGGCTCCTACGAGCAGTACTTC.

The V gene is TRBV7-6, the J gene TRBJ1-1, with 7 bases matching TRBD1. V trimming: 1 base; J trimming: 3 bases; junction bases outside the gene matches: 14. The germline V gene encodes CDR1 SGHVS and CDR2 FNYEAQ. The CDR3 spans 18 residues. Here the CDR3 reads CASSLGIRGADRDTEAFF. The CDR3 bases are TGTGCCAGCAGCTTAGGGATCCGTGGAGCCGACAGGGACACTGAAGCTTTCTTT.

The chain joins TRBV7-9 to TRBJ1-5, with D unclear. The CDR3 extends over 14 amino acids. Germline V lookup: CDR1 SEHNR, CDR2 FQNEAQ (reference sequence). Deletions cut 5 bases from V and 4 bases from J, with 12 bases between. The CDR3 here is CASSPDPPNQPQHF. The CDR3 DNA reads as TGTGCCAGCAGCCCGGACCCGCCTAATCAGCCCCAGCATTTT.

The chain couples TRBV7-6 to TRBJ2-7, with D hard to call. This CDR3 has 15 residues. Trimming took off 2 bases at V and 3 bases at J, with 14 bases between the two ends. CDR1 and CDR2 (germline): SGHVS, FNYEAQ. The CDR3 reads CASSLTLGGRYEQYF. The CDR3 DNA sequence: TGTGCCAGCAGCTTAACTCTAGGCGGACGCTACGAGCAGTACTTC.

The V gene is TRBV27, the J gene TRBJ1-1, with D unresolved. The CDR3 is 14 amino acids. The germline gives CDR1 MNHEY, CDR2 SMNVEV (reference sequence). V was cut by 6 bases and J by 4 bases, with 15 bases left in between. The CDR3 reads CASSPSSTGTEAFF. The CDR3 nucleotides are TGTGCCAGCAGCCCGTCCTCGACGGGCACTGAAGCTTTCTTT.

The V gene is TRBV6-5, the J gene TRBJ2-2, with D perhaps TRBD1 (6 bases). The CDR3 sequence is 13 residues long. Trimming shortened V by 2 bases and J by 6 bases, and 7 bases separated the two germline ends. Germline V lookup: CDR1 MNHEY, CDR2 SVGAGI. CDR3 sequence: CASSYGGAGELFF. In DNA, the CDR3 is TGTGCCAGCAGTTACGGGGGCGCCGGGGAGCTGTTTTTT.

This clone showed up just once. The chain couples TRBV9 to TRBJ2-2; the D is unclear. The CDR3 spans 14 residues. Germline assignment: CDR1 SGDLS and CDR2 YYNGEE. The germline V and J ends were trimmed by 6 bases and 1 base, with 10 bases remaining between them. The CDR3 here is CASKATENTGELFF. The CDR3 DNA reads TGTGCCAGCAAGGCCACGGAGAACACCGGGGAGCTGTTTTTT.

This clone was seen only a few times. The rearrangement uses TRBV7-2 and TRBJ2-1, with a weak D call TRBD1 (6 bases). V lost 5 bases and J 5 bases, leaving 22 bases between the germline ends. Germline loops: CDR1 SGHTA, CDR2 FQGNSA. The CDR3 is 17 amino acids. In nucleotides, the CDR3 is TGTGCCAGCAGCCTCGCTTCCTGGGCCGGGGACAACAATGAGCAGTTCTTC. Encoded protein: CASSLASWAGDNNEQFF.

The chain recombines TRBV30 with TRBJ1-6; no reliable D call. The germline V gene encodes CDR1 GTSNPN and CDR2 SVGIG (reference sequence). The CDR3 extends over 14 amino acids. With 1 base removed from V and 9 bases from J, the gap between germline ends came to 13 bases. The chain's CDR3 is CAWSATSISSPLHF. The CDR3, as DNA: TGTGCCTGGAGTGCGACGTCTATCTCTTCACCCCTCCACTTT.

V gene TRBV19 combines with J gene TRBJ1-2; D is uncertain. V was cut by 5 bases and J by 4 bases, with 11 bases left in between. Germline loops: CDR1 LNHDA, CDR2 SQIVND (reference sequence). The CDR3 consists of 13 residues. The CDR3 DNA sequence: TGTGCCAGTAGTCCCCATCTTTTCTATGGCTACACCTTC. Translating gives CASSPHLFYGYTF.